These 19 T cell receptor beta chains share one sample of origin, sequenced in a study of beta chain features in type 1 diabetes. General study points: People with Type 1 diabetes carried modestly yet significantly shorter TCRB CDR3s in all four CD4+ subsets.

The entirety of the isolated RNA underwent reverse transcription, so expressed TCRB transcripts were sequenced. Sequencing used immunoSEQ multiplex PCR; TCRdb keeps in-frame clones, though not all of them. The sample lists 150,000 to 200,000 clones, 50% to 70% occurring once. These receptors have no identified antigens. The sequencing sample was made of naive CD4+ T cells from blood. The receptors come from a young man with type 1 diabetes.

The chain couples TRBV7-2 to TRBJ1-5; D remains unclear. This CDR3 has 14 residues. The V end was cut by 2 bases, the J end by 5 bases, with 10 bases between. Germline-derived CDR1 and CDR2 are SGHTA and FQGNSA. The CDR3 region is CASSLRALDQPQHF. As DNA, the CDR3 is TGTGCCAGCAGCTTAAGGGCCTTGGATCAGCCCCAGCATTTT.

The rearrangement uses TRBV23-1 and TRBJ2-7; possible D gene TRBD2, 5 bases. Being an ORF, TRBV23-1 has a function that is uncertain. The V and J ends lost 8 bases and 4 bases respectively, with 15 bases between them. This CDR3 comprises 13 residues. CDR3 sequence (DNA): TGCGCCAGCGTGGAGGCAGGTCGGTACGAGCAGTACTTC. Translated: CASVEAGRYEQYF.

This clone has just a few counts. The chain links TRBV30 to TRBJ2-3, with TRBD2 matching 12 bases. The CDR3 runs to 17 residues. Germline-derived CDR1 and CDR2 are GTSNPN and SVGIG (reference sequence). V shed 0 bases, J shed 5 bases, and the junction held 9 bases outside the gene matches. The chain's CDR3 is CAWSVATSGGIRDTQYF. For the CDR3, the DNA is TGTGCCTGGAGTGTAGCTACTAGCGGGGGGATTAGAGATACGCAGTATTTT.

This clone was detected only a few times. This rearrangement joins TRBV25-1 to TRBJ2-7, with 11 bases fitting TRBD1. Trimming removed 6 bases from V and 5 bases from J; junction bases left unmatched: 6. CDR1 and CDR2 from the germline V gene are MGHDK and SYGVNS. The CDR3 is 14 residues long. The CDR3 here is CASRPGQGVNEQYF. CDR3 in DNA: TGTGCCAGCAGACCGGGACAGGGGGTTAACGAGCAGTACTTC.

The chain links TRBV18 to TRBJ2-7; perhaps TRBD1 as D (6 bases). V gave up 0 bases and J gave up 7 bases, with 16 bases separating them. The CDR3 consists of 15 residues. CDR1 is KGHSH and CDR2 is LQKENI in the germline V gene. CDR3 coding DNA: TGTGCCAGCTCACCACCGGCTACAGGGCTTGGTGAGCAGTACTTC. It translates to CASSPPATGLGEQYF.

On this clone itself: The junction does not match germline at one end; this may be a read error. The V call is TRBV5-6, the J call TRBJ1-6; D is perhaps TRBD1 (5 bases). Germline V gene data show CDR1 as SGHDT and CDR2 as YYEEEE. CDR3 size: 12 residues. The CDR3 bases are TGTGCCAGCAGCCCGGTTGGCAGGGAGCCTTCCTTT. This sequence encodes CASSPVGREPSF.

The chain couples TRBV9 to TRBJ2-5; no reliable D call. Deletions cut 1 base from V and 1 base from J, with 11 bases between. The CDR3 has 15 amino acids. CDR1 is SGDLS, CDR2 YYNGEE, per germline. The CDR3 sequence is CASSVSVALQETQYF. The DNA of the CDR3 is TGTGCCAGCAGCGTAAGCGTGGCCCTCCAAGAGACCCAGTACTTC.

This clone was seen only a few times. V usage is TRBV9 and J usage is TRBJ1-6; D is ambiguous. The CDR3 is 15 residues long. CDR1 SGDLS and CDR2 YYNGEE come from the germline V gene. Trimming left V 4 bases short and J 8 bases short, with 16 bases between. Here the CDR3 DNA reads TGTGCCAGCAGCCAAAGGATGGGAGTGGATTCACCCCTCCACTTT. It encodes CASSQRMGVDSPLHF.

This clone was seen a few times. The gene calls are TRBV30 and TRBJ2-7; D is possibly TRBD1 (6 bases). The V gene's germline CDR1 is GTSNPN and CDR2 SVGIG (reference sequence). The CDR3 contains 14 residues. V lost 2 bases and J 9 bases, leaving 20 bases between the germline ends. This CDR3 is CAWSTGQPVALQYF. CDR3 DNA sequence: TGTGCCTGGAGTACCGGACAGCCGGTCGCCCTGCAGTACTTC.

CDR3 bases: TGCAGCGTTGAAGCGCGTGGGGCGGCGTACGAGCAGTACTTC. This translates into CSVEARGAAYEQYF. This chain links TRBV29-1 with TRBJ2-7; D possibly corresponds to TRBD1 (5 bases). Per germline, CDR1 SQVTM and CDR2 ANQGSEA. V lost 1 base to trimming and J lost 4 bases, with 14 bases between them. There are 14 residues in the CDR3.

CDR3 DNA sequence: TGTGCCACCAGCAGAGATAGGGTGAATTTACCAGATACGCAGTATTTT. Translating it yields CATSRDRVNLPDTQYF. This chain uses TRBV15 with TRBJ2-3; D is undetermined. The V and J ends lost 0 bases and 4 bases respectively, with 14 bases between them. The germline gives CDR1 LNHNV, CDR2 YYDKDF (reference sequence). The CDR3 runs to 16 residues.

This clone was recorded a few times. The V gene is TRBV4-1, the J gene TRBJ2-3, with 11 bases fitting TRBD1. Germline V gene sequence: CDR1 MGHRA, CDR2 YSYEKL. This CDR3 contains 16 residues. With 1 base clipped from V and 3 bases from J, the junction kept 3 bases outside the gene matches. This CDR3 is CASSQGRDRGTDTQYF. The CDR3 nucleotides are TGCGCCAGCAGCCAAGGCCGGGACAGGGGGACAGATACGCAGTATTTT.

The J gene is TRBJ2-5, the V gene TRBV4-3; D call uncertain. CDR3 length: 14 amino acids. Germline CDR1 LGHNA, CDR2 YSLEER. Trimming stripped 1 base from V and 2 bases from J, with 8 bases between. Here the CDR3 reads CASSQVLQQETQYF. The CDR3 DNA reads as TGCGCCAGCAGCCAAGTCTTACAGCAAGAGACCCAGTACTTC.

CDR3 sequence reads: CASSLGLISSYNEQFF. The CDR3 bases are TGTGCCAGCAGCCTCGGACTGATAAGCTCCTACAATGAGCAGTTCTTC. The rearrangement joins TRBV13 to TRBJ2-1, with D possibly TRBD2 on 5 matching bases. The CDR3 covers 16 residues. V shed 5 bases and J shed 0 bases, with 14 bases lying between them. In germline, CDR1 is PRHDT, CDR2 FYEKMQ (reference sequence).

This chain links TRBV29-1 with TRBJ1-1, with a possible D match to TRBD1 (6 bases). The germline V and J ends were trimmed by 3 bases and 11 bases, with 25 bases remaining between them. Germline loops: CDR1 SQVTM, CDR2 ANQGSEA. The CDR3 loop spans 15 amino acids. CDR3 region: CSVDDVIRGAGRAFF. CDR3 in DNA: TGCAGCGTTGATGATGTGATCAGGGGCGCAGGTCGTGCTTTCTTT. Complete variable domain (other parts from reference TRBV29-1 and TRBJ1-1): SAVISQKPSRDICQRGTSLTIQCQVDSQVTMMFWYRQQPGQSLTLIATANQGSEATYESGFVIDKFPISRPNLTFSTLTVSNMSPEDSSIYLCSVDDVIRGAGRAFFGQGTRLTVV.

The chain recombines TRBV9 with TRBJ2-2; 9 bases map to TRBD2. V lost 3 bases and J lost 6; bases outside the gene matches: 9. This CDR3 spans 16 amino acids. CDR1 is SGDLS and CDR2 is YYNGEE in the germline V gene. CDR3 residues: CASSGGLAYPPGELFF. As DNA, the CDR3 is TGTGCCAGCAGCGGGGGACTAGCTTACCCCCCCGGGGAGCTGTTTTTT.

This chain links TRBV20-1 with TRBJ2-5; D is uncertain. With 6 bases removed from V and 5 bases from J, the gap between germline ends came to 10 bases. The CDR3 length is 11 residues. Germline V gene lookup returns CDR1 DFQATT and CDR2 SNEGSKA (reference sequence). The CDR3 is CSAQGGETQYF. The CDR3, as DNA: TGCAGTGCCCAAGGCGGTGAGACCCAGTACTTC.

The genes are TRBV9 and TRBJ2-3; 7 bases agree with TRBD1. The CDR3 runs 14 residues. V lost 0 bases and J lost 3; bases outside the gene matches: 1. Germline V gene sequence: CDR1 SGDLS, CDR2 YYNGEE. This CDR3 is CASSVDRGTDTQYF. The CDR3 region has the DNA TGTGCCAGCAGCGTAGACAGGGGTACAGATACGCAGTATTTT.

V gene TRBV29-1 combines with J gene TRBJ1-1; TRBD1 matches 7 bases. Germline V gene sequence: CDR1 SQVTM, CDR2 ANQGSEA. The CDR3 totals 13 residues. J was trimmed by 2 bases and V by 8 bases; bases with no gene match: 8. CDR3 DNA sequence: TGCAGCACTTACAGGGGAGAAAACACTGAAGCTTTCTTT. As protein: CSTYRGENTEAFF.